The next 27 T cell receptor beta chains were all read from a single sample in a study of blood T cells in healthy people across ages. A sample-barcoded 5' primer and a J-beta primer mix were used in a second PCR of roughly 7 to 11 cycles. TCRdb used MiXCR to reprocess the 5' RACE reads, holding one entry per CDR3 protein. Of roughly 790,000 distinct CDR3 sequences listed, roughly 44% are singletons. Sequencing input: blood. The source of these receptors is an older woman in good health.

This clonotype has a handful of counts. V and J are TRBV20-1 and TRBJ2-3; 7 bases map to TRBD2. From germline, CDR1 is DFQATT and CDR2 SNEGSKA (reference sequence). V was pared by 1 base and J by 1 base, with 5 bases of the junction left unmatched. There are 15 residues in the CDR3. The CDR3 DNA reads as TGCAGTGCTAGAGTGTTCACTAGCGGCACAGATACGCAGTATTTT. It encodes CSARVFTSGTDTQYF.

The rearrangement uses TRBV3-1 and TRBJ2-3, with TRBD2 identical over 7 bases. Trimming at V came to 0 bases and at J to 3 bases, leaving 0 bases not matched to a gene. Germline V lookup: CDR1 LGHDT, CDR2 YNNKEL (reference sequence). This CDR3 region has 14 residues. The CDR3 loop reads CASSQELATDTQYF. The DNA of the CDR3 is TGTGCCAGCAGCCAAGAACTAGCGACAGATACGCAGTATTTT.

This clonotype appeared many times. The J gene is TRBJ2-1, the V gene TRBV5-6; TRBD1 or TRBD2 may be the D gene (5 bases each). V lost 4 bases to trimming and J lost 14 bases, with 13 bases between them. The CDR3 is made up of 11 amino acids. CDR1 is SGHDT, CDR2 YYEEEE, per germline. The CDR3 sequence: CASSRRREKFF. The CDR3 DNA sequence: TGTGCCAGCAGCCGTCGCAGGGAGAAGTTCTTC.

As for this clonotype: At one end, the junction sequence differs from germline, possibly due to a read error. J is TRBJ2-7 and V is TRBV7-8; a possible D gene is TRBD2 (5 bases). The CDR3 contains 13 residues. CDR1 and CDR2 (germline): SGHVS, FQNEAQ. The DNA of the CDR3 is TGTGCCAGCAGCTTGAGGGCGGTATACGAGCAGTATTTC. Translating it yields CASSLRAVYEQYF. The variable domain in full, with the rest retrieved from reference TRBV7-8 and TRBJ2-7, is GAGVSQSPRYKVAKRGQDVALRCDPISGHVSLFWYQQALGQGPEFLTYFQNEAQLDKSGLPSDRFFAERPEGSVSTLKIQRTQQEDSAVYLCASSLRAVYEQYFGPGTRLTVT.

This clonotype was seen only a few times. This chain connects TRBV12-3 or TRBV12-4 to TRBJ2-3, with 7 bases matching TRBD2. V lost 6 bases and J lost 6; bases outside the gene matches: 6. The CDR3 sequence is 13 residues long. This CDR3 is CASRLAATDTQYF. The CDR3 nucleotides read TGTGCCAGCAGGCTAGCGGCGACTGATACGCAGTATTTT.

This clonotype was detected a few times. The chain is built from TRBV10-3 and TRBJ1-2, with TRBD1 matching over 7 bases. V gave up 6 bases and J gave up 6 bases; unmatched junction bases: 4. This CDR3 comprises 12 residues. The germline V gene encodes CDR1 ENHRY and CDR2 SYGVKD. The DNA for the CDR3 is TGTGCCATCAGGAACAGGGGTGATGGCTACACCTTC. Protein: CAIRNRGDGYTF.

Concerning this clonotype itself: A junction end diverges from the germline sequence, so it may reflect a read error. This chain connects TRBV11-2 to TRBJ2-7, with 7 bases that match TRBD2. The CDR3 is 13 amino acids. The germline V gene has CDR1 SGHAT and CDR2 FQNNGV. Written as DNA, the CDR3 is TGTGCCAGCAGCTTAGCTGGGGACTACGGGCAGTACTTC. Amino acids: CASSLAGDYGQYF.

Many counts were recorded for this clonotype. The rearrangement joins TRBV10-3 to TRBJ2-1; no clear D. Per germline, CDR1 ENHRY and CDR2 SYGVKD. The CDR3 spans 16 residues. Trimming removed 8 bases at V and 0 bases at J, with 17 bases between. The CDR3 coding sequence is TGTGCCATCCAACGCCAGCGCGCAAGCTCCTACAATGAGCAGTTCTTC. It yields the protein CAIQRQRASSYNEQFF.

The chain recombines TRBV20-1 with TRBJ2-7; D may be TRBD1 or TRBD2 (5 bases each). Deletions cut 5 bases from V and 0 bases from J, with 17 bases between. Germline CDR1 DFQATT, CDR2 SNEGSKA (reference sequence). The CDR3 length is 15 residues. The CDR3, as DNA: TGCAGTGCTGCGATCCCGGGACGGATCTCCTACGAGCAGTACTTC. Encoded protein: CSAAIPGRISYEQYF.

The chain carries TRBV20-1 and TRBJ1-1; 10 nucleotides line up with TRBD1. This CDR3 spans 15 amino acids. Trimming took 3 bases from V and 3 from J; bases not matched to a gene: 7. In germline, CDR1 is DFQATT, CDR2 SNEGSKA (reference sequence). The CDR3 region has the DNA TGCAGTGCTAGCCGGGACAGGGGTGGTTACACTGAAGCTTTCTTT. As protein: CSASRDRGGYTEAFF.

This clonotype was detected only once. The chain employs TRBV28 and TRBJ1-2; D remains unclear. Germline CDR1 MDHEN, CDR2 SYDVKM. This CDR3 comprises 13 residues. Between the trimmed V and J ends, which lost 7 bases and 4 bases, there was a span of 13 bases. CDR3 protein: CASTPGHRYGYTF. Written as DNA, the CDR3 is TGTGCCAGCACCCCTGGGCACCGCTATGGCTACACCTTC.

This sequence joins TRBV12-3 or TRBV12-4 and TRBJ1-1; D unclear. The V gene lost 3 bases and the J gene lost 1 base, with 12 bases spanning the gap. The CDR3 is 15 amino acids. The CDR3 is CASSFSQDGNTEAFF. The CDR3 nucleotides are TGTGCCAGCAGTTTTAGCCAGGACGGGAACACTGAAGCTTTCTTT.

Notes on this clonotype: A much bigger clone sits one base away, suggesting this may be a read error. This sequence joins TRBV7-2 and TRBJ2-7; TRBD2 agrees at 9 bases. V lost 5 bases to trimming and J lost 6 bases; unmatched junction nucleotides: 8. The CDR3 covers 14 residues. Germline V gene lookup returns CDR1 SGHTA and CDR2 FQGNSA. The CDR3 bases are TGTGCCAGCAGCGTATGGGCGGGAGGGCGCGAGCAGTACTTC. It specifies CASSVWAGGREQYF.

The chain uses TRBV29-1 and TRBJ1-1, with D possibly matching TRBD1 (6 bases). This CDR3 has 14 residues. Trimming took 4 bases from V and 4 from J, leaving 16 bases between them. Germline V CDR1 and CDR2: SQVTM, ANQGSEA. The CDR3 sequence is CSVGAGVESTEAFF. CDR3 DNA: TGCAGCGTTGGGGCAGGGGTAGAAAGCACTGAAGCTTTCTTT.

The V and J genes are TRBV18 and TRBJ2-1, with a tentative D call TRBD2 (5 bases). This CDR3 contains 15 residues. Between the trimmed V and J ends, which lost 0 bases and 2 bases, there was a span of 8 bases. Germline CDR1 is KGHSH and CDR2 is LQKENI. The CDR3 sequence is CASSPPVLAYNEQFF. The CDR3 region has the DNA TGTGCCAGCTCACCACCTGTACTAGCCTACAATGAGCAGTTCTTC.

The chain has TRBV15 and TRBJ2-7, with D tentatively TRBD1 (6 bases). Trimming cost V 1 base and J 6 bases, with 10 bases left between them. CDR3 length equals 13 residues. Per germline, CDR1 LNHNV and CDR2 YYDKDF (reference sequence). The CDR3 DNA sequence: TGTGCCACCAGCAGAGGTCAGGGGCTCGAGCAGTACTTC. Translated, it gives CATSRGQGLEQYF. Full variable domain (remainder filled in from reference TRBV15 and TRBJ2-7): DAMVIQNPRYQVTQFGKPVTLSCSQTLNHNVMYWYQQKSSQAPKLLFHYYDKDFNNEADTPDNFQSRRPNTSFCFLDIRSPGLGDTAMYLCATSRGQGLEQYFGPGTRLTVT.

CDR3 sequence: CASSPGRFPGLAAQSSYNEQFF. The CDR3 nucleotides are TGTGCCAGCAGCCCGGGTCGGTTCCCGGGACTAGCGGCCCAAAGCTCCTACAATGAGCAGTTCTTC. The chain links TRBV7-8 to TRBJ2-1; 11 bases are shared with TRBD2. The CDR3 runs 22 residues. V shed 5 bases, J shed 0 bases, and the junction held 21 bases outside the gene matches. Germline V gene sequence: CDR1 SGHVS, CDR2 FQNEAQ.

This clonotype came up a few times. The chain recombines TRBV7-6 with TRBJ1-6; 10 bases align to TRBD1. The CDR3 covers 17 residues. Germline V CDR1 and CDR2: SGHVS, FNYEAQ. The J segment lost 4 bases and the V segment lost 6 bases, leaving 9 bases of the junction unmatched. CDR3 bases: TGTGCCAGCAGTCCCCGGACAGGGGGGAATTATAATTCACCCCTCCACTTT. It is translated as CASSPRTGGNYNSPLHF.

The CDR3 is CASSPRDGHTEAFF. The CDR3 nucleotides are TGTGCCAGCAGTCCCCGGGACGGTCACACTGAAGCTTTCTTT. The chain carries TRBV12-3 or TRBV12-4 and TRBJ1-1; perhaps TRBD1 as D (5 bases). V lost 5 bases to trimming and J lost 3 bases, with 13 bases between them. The CDR3 contains 14 residues.

The chain carries TRBV20-1 and TRBJ2-3; D unclear. CDR3 length: 15 residues. Germline CDR1 reads DFQATT; CDR2 reads SNEGSKA (reference sequence). Trimming pared 0 bases from V and 2 bases from J, leaving 12 bases between. The CDR3 coding sequence is TGCAGTGCTAGAGATCGTGGTGGGAACACAGATACGCAGTATTTT. The encoded protein is CSARDRGGNTDTQYF.

In its sample, this clonotype was seen a few times. The chain has TRBV7-6 and TRBJ2-7; either TRBD1 or TRBD2 may supply D (8 bases each). CDR1 is SGHVS and CDR2 is FNYEAQ in the germline V gene. The CDR3 covers 21 residues. The V gene lost 5 bases and the J gene lost 5 bases, with 37 bases spanning the gap. The CDR3 sequence is CASSLKLDRGSSGSSLNEQYF. The CDR3 region has the DNA TGTGCCAGCAGCCTAAAACTCGACAGGGGAAGCAGCGGGAGCTCCTTGAACGAGCAGTACTTC.

The chain uses TRBV5-6 and TRBJ2-1, with 10 bases lining up with TRBD1. This CDR3 spans 14 amino acids. The germline V gene has CDR1 SGHDT and CDR2 YYEEEE. The V and J ends lost 2 bases and 7 bases, in that order; junction bases with no gene match: 3. The CDR3 DNA follows: TGTGCCAGCAGCTTAGGACAGGGGGAGAATGAGCAGTTCTTC. Protein: CASSLGQGENEQFF.

This clonotype was seen a handful of times. The rearrangement links TRBV12-3 or TRBV12-4 to TRBJ1-2; maybe TRBD1 (6 bases). The CDR3 length is 13 residues. With 5 bases removed from V and 4 bases from J, the gap between germline ends came to 11 bases. The CDR3 DNA sequence: TGTGCCAGCAGTGGGGGACACATCTATGGCTACACCTTC. Translated, it gives CASSGGHIYGYTF.

The genes are TRBV11-3 and TRBJ2-2; TRBD1 might be the D (6 bases). Germline CDR1 and CDR2: SGHNT and YENEEA. V was shortened by 6 bases and J by 0 bases, with 11 bases between the two germline ends. The CDR3 runs to 15 residues. CDR3: CASSLEGANTGELFF. For the CDR3, the DNA is TGTGCCAGCAGTCTAGAGGGGGCGAACACCGGGGAGCTGTTTTTT.

There are a few counts of this clonotype. The V and J genes are TRBV3-1 and TRBJ2-2; the D gene is possibly TRBD1 (6 bases). Trimming stripped 6 bases from V and 2 bases from J, with 10 bases between. This CDR3 contains 14 residues. CDR1 LGHDT and CDR2 YNNKEL come from the germline V gene (reference sequence). CDR3 nucleotides: TGTGCCAGCAGGACAGGCCCTAACACCGGGGAGCTGTTTTTT. Its protein product is CASRTGPNTGELFF.

This chain connects TRBV12-3 or TRBV12-4 to TRBJ2-7, with TRBD2 matching over 9 bases. This CDR3 spans 17 amino acids. With V trimmed by 5 bases and J by 0 bases, 11 bases remained unmatched. The CDR3 reads CASSLWLAGLSSYEQYF. The CDR3 DNA sequence: TGTGCCAGCAGTCTTTGGCTAGCGGGACTCAGCTCCTACGAGCAGTACTTC.

The chain is built from TRBV4-3 and TRBJ2-1, with a weak D call TRBD2 (7 bases). This CDR3 is built from 12 residues. Germline CDR1 reads LGHNA; CDR2 reads YSLEER. Trimming shortened V by 1 base and J by 13 bases, and 11 bases separated the two germline ends. CDR3 loop: CASSQVGGAQFF. The CDR3, as DNA: TGCGCCAGCAGCCAAGTTGGGGGGGCACAGTTCTTC.